This passage covers 31 T cell receptor beta chains from one sample sequenced in a study of shared clonotypes between healthy human individuals. The protocol was immunoSEQ multiplex PCR, while the TCRdb copy is restricted to in-frame clones and leaves out a portion. The sample holds about 2.4 million clones, approximately 90% seen once. The sequencing sample was made of naive CD4+ T cells sorted from blood. The subset: CD45RA+ positively selected. The receptors shown here come from a man aged 18 to 30 in good health.

This sequence joins TRBV28 and TRBJ1-1, with 9 bases lining up with TRBD1. The CDR3 consists of 15 residues. V was pared by 5 bases and J by 4 bases, with 8 bases of the junction left unmatched. In germline, CDR1 is MDHEN, CDR2 SYDVKM. The CDR3 protein is CASSPPDRGSTEAFF. CDR3 nucleotides: TGTGCCAGCAGTCCCCCCGACAGGGGGAGCACTGAAGCTTTCTTT.

The V gene is TRBV4-2, the J gene TRBJ1-1; D is possibly TRBD1 (6 bases). Per germline, CDR1 LGHNA and CDR2 YNFKEQ. V dropped 4 bases and J dropped 4 bases, with 13 bases sitting between them. The length of the CDR3 is 14 residues. DNA of the CDR3: TGTGCCAGCAGCCTACAGGGTATGAGCACTGAAGCTTTCTTT. Its translation is CASSLQGMSTEAFF.

The chain is built from TRBV4-1 and TRBJ1-4, with D perhaps matching TRBD1 (5 bases). The CDR3 is 14 residues long. Per the germline V gene, CDR1 is MGHRA and CDR2 is YSYEKL. V lost 4 bases, J lost 0 bases, and 6 bases lay in between. CDR3 bases: TGCGCCAGCAGCCGACAGTCAACTAATGAAAAACTGTTTTTT. This codes for CASSRQSTNEKLFF.

This clone showed up just once. V is TRBV5-1 and J is TRBJ1-1; TRBD1 might be the D (6 bases). This CDR3 is built from 18 residues. Germline lookup yields CDR1 SGHRS and CDR2 YFSETQ. V was trimmed by 0 bases and J by 3 bases, leaving 21 bases between them. As DNA, the CDR3 is TGCGCCAGCAGCTTGGCCGGGCGTCAGGGGTCGCGGTACACTGAAGCTTTCTTT. Translation gives CASSLAGRQGSRYTEAFF.

This sequence joins TRBV5-5 and TRBJ1-5; TRBD1 is a possible D gene (6 bases). Per germline, CDR1 SGHKS and CDR2 YYEKEE (reference sequence). CDR3 length: 15 residues. With 4 bases removed from V and 3 bases from J, the gap between germline ends came to 14 bases. CDR3 amino acids: CASSLGRQDNQPQHF. CDR3 nucleotides: TGTGCCAGCAGCCTAGGCCGACAGGACAATCAGCCCCAGCATTTT.

This clone was found once. The gene calls are TRBV19 and TRBJ2-1, with TRBD1 matching 9 bases. This CDR3 is built from 16 residues. CDR1 and CDR2 (germline): LNHDA, SQIVND (reference sequence). V lost 5 bases to trimming and J lost 0 bases; unmatched junction nucleotides: 5. CDR3 in amino acids: CASSPTGGGSYNEQFF. The CDR3, as DNA: TGTGCCAGTAGTCCGACAGGGGGGGGCTCCTACAATGAGCAGTTCTTC.

Only one count was recorded for this clone. V and J are TRBV4-1 and TRBJ2-3, with D tentatively TRBD2 (5 bases). The CDR3 length is 13 residues. V was clipped by 1 base and J by 8 bases, with 10 bases between them. Germline V gene sequence: CDR1 MGHRA, CDR2 YSYEKL. The CDR3 sequence is CASSQVPGGTQYF. The CDR3 region has the DNA TGCGCCAGCAGCCAAGTACCAGGAGGTACGCAGTATTTT.

This rearrangement joins TRBV2 to TRBJ1-1; possible D gene TRBD1, 5 bases. Germline CDR1 and CDR2: SNHLY and FYNNEI. CDR3 length: 15 amino acids. Trimming left V 5 bases short and J 0 bases short, with 13 bases between. For the CDR3, the DNA is TGTGCCAGCAGTATCCTGACAGCTTTGAACACTGAAGCTTTCTTT. As protein: CASSILTALNTEAFF.

V usage is TRBV6-1 and J usage is TRBJ1-5; a possible D gene is TRBD1 (5 bases). V was shortened by 3 bases and J by 6 bases, with 9 bases between the two germline ends. CDR1 and CDR2 (germline): MNHNS, SASEGT. CDR3 length: 13 amino acids. This chain's CDR3 is CASSDRVGQPQHF. For the CDR3, the DNA is TGTGCCAGCAGTGACAGGGTTGGTCAGCCCCAGCATTTT.

This chain connects TRBV27 to TRBJ1-1, with 7 bases that match TRBD1. The V gene end was trimmed by 1 base and the J gene end by 8 bases; junction bases not matched to a gene: 13. Germline assignment: CDR1 MNHEY and CDR2 SMNVEV (reference sequence). This CDR3 region has 16 residues. CDR3 DNA: TGTGCCAGCAGTTTATACCCCACAGGGGCACGTCCCGAAGCTTTCTTT. It is translated as CASSLYPTGARPEAFF.

V and J are TRBV11-2 and TRBJ2-7; D is unresolved. This CDR3 is 19 amino acids long. Trimming pared 2 bases from V and 0 bases from J, leaving 23 bases between. Germline V gene sequence: CDR1 SGHAT, CDR2 FQNNGV. CDR3 protein: CASSLRAGPGSTSSYEQYF. As DNA, the CDR3 is TGTGCCAGCAGCTTACGGGCAGGACCAGGATCAACGAGCTCCTACGAGCAGTACTTC.

The chain couples TRBV18 to TRBJ1-1, with D possibly being TRBD1 (6 bases). CDR1 and CDR2 (germline): KGHSH, LQKENI. The ends were cut back, 3 bases at V and 1 base at J, with 12 bases in the middle. This CDR3 spans 15 amino acids. The CDR3 nucleotides are TGTGCCAGCTCACCTCAGGGGCTCGGGAACACTGAAGCTTTCTTT. Amino acids: CASSPQGLGNTEAFF.

This sequence joins TRBV19 and TRBJ2-1, with 13 bases lining up with TRBD2. Germline V gene lookup returns CDR1 LNHDA and CDR2 SQIVND (reference sequence). The CDR3 is 15 residues long. The ends lost 5 bases at V and 10 bases at J; junction bases unmatched: 8. Written as DNA, the CDR3 is TGTGCCAGTAGTTCGTGGACTAGCGGGAGCGGCGAGCAGTTCTTC. This translates into CASSSWTSGSGEQFF.

The chain couples TRBV30 to TRBJ1-2; D unclear. There are 14 residues in the CDR3. Trimming left V 2 bases short and J 3 bases short, with 13 bases between. Germline V CDR1 and CDR2: GTSNPN, SVGIG (reference sequence). CDR3 loop: CAWSIAANYYGYTF. CDR3 sequence (DNA): TGTGCCTGGAGTATAGCAGCGAACTACTATGGCTACACCTTC.

V usage is TRBV7-2 and J usage is TRBJ2-5; the match to TRBD2 covers 9 bases. The CDR3 is 17 amino acids. Germline assignment: CDR1 SGHTA and CDR2 FQGNSA. J gave up 5 bases and V 0 bases, and 10 bases lay outside the gene matches. CDR3 region: CASSLAGLAGTRETQYF. CDR3 in DNA: TGTGCCAGCAGCTTAGCTGGCCTAGCGGGGACTCGGGAGACCCAGTACTTC.

The chain recombines TRBV9 with TRBJ2-7; D unresolved. The germline CDR1 and CDR2 sequences are SGDLS and YYNGEE. CDR3 length: 17 amino acids. V lost 8 bases and J lost 0, with 24 bases in between. The CDR3 nucleotides read TGTGCCAGAGCTCGACCGACCCGACCGACATACTCCTACGAGCAGTACTTC. Its protein is CARARPTRPTYSYEQYF.

This chain links TRBV30 with TRBJ2-7; a weak D match, TRBD2 (5 bases). This CDR3 contains 12 residues. Between the trimmed V and J ends, which lost 7 bases and 1 base, there was a span of 11 bases. Germline loops: CDR1 GTSNPN, CDR2 SVGIG (reference sequence). Here the CDR3 reads CASRDRSYEQYF. In DNA, the CDR3 is TGTGCCTCCCGGGATAGGTCCTACGAGCAGTACTTC.

The chain employs TRBV2 and TRBJ1-6; D is unresolved. V was trimmed by 6 bases and J by 0 bases, leaving 9 bases between them. The CDR3 totals 15 residues. Germline V CDR1 and CDR2: SNHLY, FYNNEI. DNA of the CDR3: TGTGCCAGCAGGAAGTCTAGCTCCTATAATTCACCCCTCCACTTT. This codes for CASRKSSSYNSPLHF.

The rearrangement uses TRBV10-1 and TRBJ1-1; 7 bases fit TRBD1. Germline V gene lookup returns CDR1 WNHNN and CDR2 SYGVQD (reference sequence). The CDR3 totals 15 residues. V shed 6 bases and J 4 bases; nucleotides not matched to a gene: 11. CDR3 nucleotide sequence: TGCGCCAGCAGGGCCGGGACAGTGAGGTGCACTGAAGCTTTCTTT. This encodes CASRAGTVRCTEAFF.

Comments on this clone: Distinct nucleotide sequences in the sample also encode this CDR3. This chain joins TRBV4-1 and TRBJ1-4; no firm D call. Germline V gene lookup returns CDR1 MGHRA and CDR2 YSYEKL. V shed 1 base and J shed 5 bases, with 5 bases lying between them. The CDR3 is 13 amino acids. CDR3 in amino acids: CASSQVLNEKLFF. The CDR3, as DNA: TGCGCCAGCAGCCAAGTATTGAATGAAAAACTGTTTTTT.

This chain connects TRBV5-1 to TRBJ2-7, with a weak D call TRBD1 (5 bases). From germline, CDR1 is SGHRS and CDR2 YFSETQ. Trimming took off 4 bases at V and 2 bases at J, with 16 bases between the two ends. This CDR3 spans 15 amino acids. The CDR3 nucleotides read TGCGCCAGCAGCCCCCGACAGAGGACCGCCTACGAGCAGTACTTC. Encoded protein: CASSPRQRTAYEQYF.

The DNA for the CDR3 is TGCGCCAGCGCAAGGGGCGGGACGAACACCGGGGAGCTGTTTTTT. Translation: CASARGGTNTGELFF. The chain uses TRBV4-3 and TRBJ2-2; D perhaps matches TRBD2 (6 bases). V gave up 8 bases and J gave up 0 bases, with 13 bases separating them. This CDR3 spans 15 amino acids. CDR1 is LGHNA, CDR2 YSLEER, per germline.

V gene TRBV19 combines with J gene TRBJ1-1; TRBD1 agrees at 8 bases. The V and J ends lost 7 bases and 4 bases, in that order; junction bases with no gene match: 8. The CDR3 totals 14 residues. CDR1 and CDR2 (germline): LNHDA, SQIVND (reference sequence). The CDR3 region is CASTLAGGFTEAFF. The CDR3 DNA sequence: TGTGCCAGTACCTTGGCAGGGGGCTTCACTGAAGCTTTCTTT.

Comment on this clone: Other DNA sequences in the sample encode the same CDR3. The chain employs TRBV19 and TRBJ2-7, with D hard to call. The CDR3 spans 15 residues. Germline V gene sequence: CDR1 LNHDA, CDR2 SQIVND (reference sequence). Trimming cost V 0 bases and J 0 bases, with 9 bases left between them. The CDR3 sequence is CASSIEGRSSYEQYF. The CDR3 coding sequence is TGTGCCAGTAGTATAGAGGGAAGGAGCTCCTACGAGCAGTACTTC.

V is TRBV27 and J is TRBJ1-1; D may be TRBD1 (6 bases). V lost 8 bases, J lost 0 bases, and 13 bases lay in between. Germline assignment: CDR1 MNHEY and CDR2 SMNVEV (reference sequence). The CDR3 runs to 14 residues. In DNA, the CDR3 is TGTGCCAGCCAGACAGGTTCTATGAACACTGAAGCTTTCTTT. As protein: CASQTGSMNTEAFF.

The chain has TRBV5-1 and TRBJ2-7; D possibly corresponds to TRBD2 (6 bases). Germline V lookup: CDR1 SGHRS, CDR2 YFSETQ. The CDR3 spans 14 residues. The germline V and J ends were trimmed by 4 bases and 1 base, with 12 bases remaining between them. As DNA, the CDR3 is TGCGCCAGCAGCCCGGAGGGGCCGTCCTACGAGCAGTACTTC. Amino acids: CASSPEGPSYEQYF.

The chain joins TRBV7-9 to TRBJ2-1; 10 bases line up with TRBD1. The V and J ends lost 2 bases and 4 bases, in that order; junction bases with no gene match: 11. This CDR3 is built from 18 residues. CDR1 is SEHNR and CDR2 is FQNEAQ in the germline V gene (reference sequence). CDR3 coding DNA: TGTGCCAGCAGCTTATTCCAGATCCGACAGGGGGCTTACAATGAGCAGTTCTTC. The encoded protein is CASSLFQIRQGAYNEQFF. The variable domain in full, with the rest retrieved from reference TRBV7-9 and TRBJ2-1, is DTGVSQNPRHKITKRGQNVTFRCDPISEHNRLYWYRQTLGQGPEFLTYFQNEAQLEKSRLLSDRFSAERPKGSFSTLEIQRTEQGDSAMYLCASSLFQIRQGAYNEQFFGPGTRLTVL.

The chain recombines TRBV15 with TRBJ1-2; 7 nucleotides agree with TRBD1. In germline, CDR1 is LNHNV, CDR2 YYDKDF (reference sequence). CDR3 length equals 21 residues. The J segment lost 0 bases and the V segment lost 1 base, leaving 20 bases of the junction unmatched. CDR3 sequence: CATSRGFPGTVPLKTNYGYTF. Written as DNA, the CDR3 is TGTGCCACCAGCAGAGGATTTCCCGGGACAGTGCCACTAAAGACTAACTATGGCTACACCTTC. Full variable domain (remainder filled in from reference TRBV15 and TRBJ1-2): DAMVIQNPRYQVTQFGKPVTLSCSQTLNHNVMYWYQQKSSQAPKLLFHYYDKDFNNEADTPDNFQSRRPNTSFCFLDIRSPGLGDTAMYLCATSRGFPGTVPLKTNYGYTFGSGTRLTVV.

CDR3 bases: TGTGCCAGTAATACGGGGGCGGAGAACTATGGCTACACCTTC. Translating it yields CASNTGAENYGYTF. This rearrangement joins TRBV19 to TRBJ1-2; the D gene is possibly TRBD1 (6 bases). The V end lost 7 bases, the J end lost 2 bases, and 14 bases lay between the germline ends. From germline, CDR1 is LNHDA and CDR2 SQIVND (reference sequence). The CDR3 spans 14 residues.

This chain connects TRBV7-3 to TRBJ2-3; D is unresolved. Germline V gives CDR1 SGHTA, CDR2 FQGTGA. Trimming took 6 bases from V and 2 from J, leaving 12 bases between them. The CDR3 is 14 residues long. CDR3: CASSPQAYTDTQYF. CDR3 DNA sequence: TGTGCCAGCAGTCCTCAAGCATACACAGATACGCAGTATTTT.

This clone has just one count. The chain links TRBV18 to TRBJ1-1; no clear D gene. Germline loops: CDR1 KGHSH, CDR2 LQKENI. CDR3 size: 13 residues. V lost 3 bases to trimming and J lost 7 bases, with 12 bases between them. CDR3 DNA sequence: TGTGCCAGCTCACCCGGACCCGCCCATGAAGCTTTCTTT. Residues: CASSPGPAHEAFF.